One and the same sample provided the 30 T cell receptor beta chains below, sequenced in a study of blood T cell repertoires in COVID-19. Data came from immunoSEQ multiplex PCR; TCRdb stores just in-frame clones and leaves some out. The sample lists under 150,000 clones, more than 70% seen once, with about 5.5% in the top ten. Sequencing used peripheral blood. All receptors come from a man of 80 years or more with active or convalescent COVID-19.

Here the CDR3 reads CASSSSDRNQPQHF. The CDR3 DNA follows: TGTGCCAGCAGTTCCTCGGACAGAAATCAGCCCCAGCATTTT. The chain is built from TRBV2 and TRBJ1-5; D may be TRBD1 (6 bases). V was shortened by 5 bases and J by 4 bases, with 12 bases between the two germline ends. CDR3 length: 14 residues. Germline values: CDR1 SNHLY, CDR2 FYNNEI.

This sequence joins TRBV12-3 or TRBV12-4 and TRBJ2-7, with TRBD1 identical over 10 bases. The V segment lost 6 bases and the J segment 13 bases; nucleotides outside the gene matches: 12. This CDR3 is 13 amino acids long. The CDR3 coding sequence is TGTGCCAGCAGACCGGGACAGGGGACCCATCTCTACTTC. Encoded protein: CASRPGQGTHLYF.

Concerning this clone itself: An end of the junction differs from the germline gene, which may be a read error. The chain employs TRBV7-2 and TRBJ2-5, with 8 bases matching TRBD1. The germline CDR1 and CDR2 sequences are SGHTA and FQGNSA. The CDR3 is 17 amino acids. The CDR3 loop reads CASSPRTGLLSAKTQYF. CDR3 sequence (DNA): TGTGCTAGCAGCCCGCGGACAGGGCTCCTCTCAGCGAAGACCCAGTACTTC. Combining the CDR3 with reference TRBV7-2 and TRBJ2-5 gives the whole variable domain GAGVSQSPSNKVTEKGKDVELRCDPISGHTALYWYRQSLGQGLEFLIYFQGNSAPDKSGLPSDRFSAERTGGSVSTLTIQRTQQEDSAVYLCASSPRTGLLSAKTQYFGPGTRLLVL.

This sequence joins TRBV6-4 and TRBJ1-4, with 10 bases matching TRBD1. The trim removed 11 bases at V and 8 bases at J, leaving 14 bases unmatched. Germline V gene sequence: CDR1 MRHNA, CDR2 SNTAGT. The CDR3 runs 15 residues. CDR3 nucleotide sequence: TGTGCCCGAACCCGGGACAGGGGACTCAAGGAAAAACTGTTTTTT. Its translation: CARTRDRGLKEKLFF.

This clone was seen only a few times. This chain joins TRBV7-9 and TRBJ1-2; D gene unclear. The ends were cut back, 5 bases at V and 8 bases at J, with 15 bases in the middle. The germline V gene has CDR1 SEHNR and CDR2 FQNEAQ (reference sequence). The CDR3 spans 13 residues. The CDR3 is CASSPRPGWGYTF. CDR3 sequence (DNA): TGTGCCAGCAGCCCCCGTCCAGGATGGGGCTACACCTTC.

This clone was observed many times. CDR3 in amino acids: CASSLVTSGGAEGETQYF. The DNA for the CDR3 is TGTGCCAGCAGCTTAGTGACTAGCGGGGGGGCCGAGGGGGAGACCCAGTACTTC. J is TRBJ2-5 and V is TRBV7-2, with 14 nucleotides matching TRBD2. V trimming: 1 base; J trimming: 5 bases; junction bases outside the gene matches: 9. CDR3 length equals 18 residues. Germline CDR1 and CDR2: SGHTA and FQGNSA. Combining the CDR3 with reference TRBV7-2 and TRBJ2-5 gives the whole variable domain GAGVSQSPSNKVTEKGKDVELRCDPISGHTALYWYRQSLGQGLEFLIYFQGNSAPDKSGLPSDRFSAERTGGSVSTLTIQRTQQEDSAVYLCASSLVTSGGAEGETQYFGPGTRLLVL.

V is TRBV4-1 and J is TRBJ1-1; perhaps TRBD1 as D (5 bases). Trimming took 1 base from V and 3 from J, leaving 15 bases between them. This CDR3 spans 16 amino acids. Looked up from germline, CDR1 is MGHRA and CDR2 is YSYEKL. CDR3 residues: CASSQGPFGGDTEAFF. The CDR3 coding sequence is TGCGCCAGCAGCCAAGGGCCTTTTGGGGGGGACACTGAAGCTTTCTTT.

In this sample, this clone turned up a few times. The chain combines TRBV19 with TRBJ1-2; 10 bases align to TRBD1. This CDR3 comprises 15 residues. Per germline, CDR1 LNHDA and CDR2 SQIVND (reference sequence). J lost 4 bases, V lost 5 bases, and 7 bases had no gene match. CDR3 loop: CASSAPGQGSYGYTF. Here the CDR3 DNA reads TGTGCCAGTAGTGCCCCGGGACAGGGGTCCTATGGCTACACCTTC. The full variable domain, rest sourced from reference TRBV19 and TRBJ1-2, is DGGITQSPKYLFRKEGQNVTLSCEQNLNHDAMYWYRQDPGQGLRLIYYSQIVNDFQKGDIAEGYSVSREKKESFPLTVTSAQKNPTAFYLCASSAPGQGSYGYTFGSGTRLTVV.

This chain connects TRBV5-1 to TRBJ2-1, with a weak D call TRBD2 (5 bases). Looked up from germline, CDR1 is SGHRS and CDR2 is YFSETQ. Deletions cut 7 bases from V and 2 bases from J, with 13 bases between. CDR3 length: 14 amino acids. CDR3 sequence reads: CASRKEGTYNEQFF. CDR3 nucleotide sequence: TGCGCCAGCCGTAAAGAGGGCACCTACAATGAGCAGTTCTTC.

The gene calls are TRBV19 and TRBJ1-6, with TRBD1 as a possible D gene (6 bases). V dropped 6 bases and J dropped 2 bases, with 11 bases sitting between them. Germline V gene sequence: CDR1 LNHDA, CDR2 SQIVND (reference sequence). CDR3 length: 15 residues. In DNA form, the CDR3 reads TGTGCCAGTAGCAAAGGACAGACCTATAATTCACCCCTCCACTTT. This sequence encodes CASSKGQTYNSPLHF.

This clone showed up just once. The chain couples TRBV25-1 to TRBJ1-2; the D gene is possibly TRBD1 (6 bases). CDR3 length: 13 amino acids. Trimming took off 2 bases at V and 4 bases at J, with 8 bases between the two ends. The germline CDR1 and CDR2 sequences are MGHDK and SYGVNS. The CDR3 DNA reads as TGTGCCAGCAGTGAACAGGGGTCCTATGGCTACACCTTC. This encodes CASSEQGSYGYTF.

The chain combines TRBV28 with TRBJ1-2, with D hard to call. CDR3 length equals 12 residues. The germline CDR1 and CDR2 sequences are MDHEN and SYDVKM. Trimming cost V 6 bases and J 4 bases, with 9 bases left between them. Here the CDR3 reads CASSQAGYGYTF. DNA for the CDR3: TGTGCCAGCAGCCAAGCGGGCTATGGCTACACCTTC.

V is TRBV3-1 (or the pseudogene TRBV3-2) and J is TRBJ1-2; TRBD1 aligns across 7 bases. The CDR3 has 15 amino acids. CDR1 and CDR2 from the germline V gene are LGHDT and YNNKEL (reference sequence). V shed 5 bases and J 7 bases; nucleotides not matched to a gene: 13. The CDR3 DNA sequence: TGTGCCAGCAGCATCCAGGGGGGATCCTTGGGTGGCTACACCTTC. Encoded protein: CASSIQGGSLGGYTF.

Written as DNA, the CDR3 is TGTGCCAGCCGGGAAGCGGATTCACCCCTCCACTTT. Translating it yields CASREADSPLHF. The V gene is TRBV19, the J gene TRBJ1-6; no clear D gene. The CDR3 is 12 residues long. Trimming took off 9 bases at V and 8 bases at J, with 11 bases between the two ends. Germline CDR1 and CDR2: LNHDA and SQIVND (reference sequence).

The chain employs TRBV6-5 and TRBJ1-3, with D unresolved. The CDR3 sequence is 15 residues long. V lost 10 bases to trimming and J lost 0 bases, with 16 bases between them. The germline V gene encodes CDR1 MNHEY and CDR2 SVGAGI. CDR3 coding DNA: TGTGCCACCATCCGCGACACCTCCTCTGGAAACACCATATATTTT. Protein sequence: CATIRDTSSGNTIYF.

The genes are TRBV5-4 and TRBJ1-2, with 7 bases matching TRBD1. CDR3 size: 15 residues. V lost 4 bases to trimming and J lost 2 bases; unmatched junction nucleotides: 8. Germline assignment: CDR1 SGHNT and CDR2 YYREEE (reference sequence). In DNA, the CDR3 is TGTGCCAGCAGCCCGGACAGGTTGGCCAACTATGGCTACACCTTC. This encodes CASSPDRLANYGYTF.

This sequence joins TRBV9 and TRBJ2-2, with TRBD2 matching over 12 bases. With 4 bases clipped from V and 7 bases from J, the junction kept 8 bases outside the gene matches. The CDR3 length is 16 residues. In germline, CDR1 is SGDLS, CDR2 YYNGEE. CDR3 nucleotides: TGTGCCAGCAGCCCGCCTAGCGGGGGGGTTGGCGGGGAGCTGTTTTTT. Its translation is CASSPPSGGVGGELFF.

The CDR3: CASSSTRGGYTF. The CDR3 coding sequence is TGTGCCAGCAGTTCGACTCGGGGAGGCTACACCTTC. The chain couples TRBV6-6 to TRBJ1-2; D gene ambiguous. V dropped 4 bases and J dropped 8 bases, with 11 bases sitting between them. This CDR3 is 12 amino acids long. CDR1 is MNHNY and CDR2 is SVGAGI in the germline V gene (reference sequence).

The V call is TRBV4-1, the J call TRBJ1-4, with 7 bases fitting TRBD1. The CDR3 extends over 17 amino acids. The ends lost 5 bases at V and 0 bases at J; junction bases unmatched: 9. Germline CDR1 reads MGHRA; CDR2 reads YSYEKL. The CDR3 reads CASSSFHRGATNEKLFF. The CDR3 DNA is TGCGCCAGCAGCTCTTTCCACAGGGGCGCAACTAATGAAAAACTGTTTTTT.

The chain joins TRBV5-4 to TRBJ1-6, with D perhaps matching TRBD1 (6 bases). CDR3 length equals 17 residues. Trimming pared 2 bases from V and 1 base from J, leaving 13 bases between. CDR1 is SGHNT, CDR2 YYREEE, per germline (reference sequence). CDR3 nucleotide sequence: TGTGCCAGCAGCTTACCCAAGCAGGGGTCCTATAATTCACCCCTCCACTTT. The encoded protein is CASSLPKQGSYNSPLHF. Combining the CDR3 with reference TRBV5-4 and TRBJ1-6 gives the whole variable domain ETGVTQSPTHLIKTRGQQVTLRCSSQSGHNTVSWYQQALGQGPQFIFQYYREEENGRGNFPPRFSGLQFPNYSSELNVNALELDDSALYLCASSLPKQGSYNSPLHFGNGTRLTVT.

The chain combines TRBV6-1 with TRBJ2-2; 12 positions agree with TRBD2. In germline, CDR1 is MNHNS, CDR2 SASEGT. The V segment lost 4 bases and the J segment 3 bases; nucleotides outside the gene matches: 15. This CDR3 is built from 20 residues. The CDR3 DNA is TGTGCCAGCAGTGGGACCCCGAATCTAGCGGGGGGGCCCGACACCGGGGAGCTGTTTTTT. Its protein is CASSGTPNLAGGPDTGELFF.

In the case of this clone: One base away lies a much larger clone, so this may be a sequencing read error. The chain recombines TRBV6-6 with TRBJ1-1; D is perhaps TRBD1 (6 bases). The CDR3 is 13 residues long. Germline V CDR1 and CDR2: MNHNY, SVGAGI (reference sequence). Trimming pared 2 bases from V and 4 bases from J, leaving 8 bases between. CDR3 nucleotides: TGTGCCAGCAGTTACGTAGGGGGCACTGAAGCTTTCTTT. Amino acids: CASSYVGGTEAFF.

The V and J genes are TRBV28 and TRBJ1-1; TRBD1 aligns across 7 bases. Trimming removed 6 bases from V and 10 bases from J; junction bases left unmatched: 8. The CDR3 runs 12 residues. The V gene's germline CDR1 is MDHEN and CDR2 SYDVKM. CDR3 sequence: CASRSSGTAAFF. Written as DNA, the CDR3 is TGTGCCAGCAGGTCCTCAGGGACAGCAGCTTTCTTT.

J is TRBJ1-4 and V is TRBV5-1, with D maybe TRBD1 (5 bases). The ends were cut back, 1 base at V and 5 bases at J, with 12 bases in the middle. Germline assignment: CDR1 SGHRS and CDR2 YFSETQ. The CDR3 runs to 15 residues. CDR3 DNA sequence: TGCGCCAGCAGCTTGCAGGGAAGCGGGAATGAAAAACTGTTTTTT. Its translation is CASSLQGSGNEKLFF.

J is TRBJ1-1 and V is TRBV5-4; tentatively, D is TRBD1 (6 bases). The germline CDR1 and CDR2 sequences are SGHNT and YYREEE (reference sequence). Trimming left V 3 bases short and J 1 base short, with 13 bases between. The CDR3 runs 15 residues. CDR3 sequence reads: CASSSVDRRNTEAFF. In DNA form, the CDR3 reads TGTGCCAGCAGCTCCGTGGACAGAAGGAACACTGAAGCTTTCTTT.

The gene calls are TRBV6-1 and TRBJ1-2; D perhaps matches TRBD1 (5 bases). In germline, CDR1 is MNHNS, CDR2 SASEGT. The CDR3 has 16 amino acids. Trimming cost V 0 bases and J 2 bases, with 13 bases left between them. CDR3: CASSEARGGANYGYTF. CDR3 DNA: TGTGCCAGCAGTGAAGCGCGGGGGGGAGCCAACTATGGCTACACCTTC.

The chain is built from TRBV7-8 and TRBJ1-2; 7 positions match TRBD1. Looked up from germline, CDR1 is SGHVS and CDR2 is FQNEAQ. This CDR3 comprises 15 residues. The trim removed 3 bases at V and 4 bases at J, leaving 8 bases unmatched. Here the CDR3 DNA reads TGTGCCAGCAGCTTTGGCCAGGGGGGTGGCTATGGCTACACCTTC. This codes for CASSFGQGGGYGYTF. Based on the CDR3 plus reference TRBV7-8 and TRBJ1-2, the full variable domain is GAGVSQSPRYKVAKRGQDVALRCDPISGHVSLFWYQQALGQGPEFLTYFQNEAQLDKSGLPSDRFFAERPEGSVSTLKIQRTQQEDSAVYLCASSFGQGGGYGYTFGSGTRLTVV.

V and J are TRBV7-6 and TRBJ2-5; D may be TRBD2 (5 bases). Trimming took off 3 bases at V and 6 bases at J, with 8 bases between the two ends. CDR1 is SGHVS and CDR2 is FNYEAQ in the germline V gene. This CDR3 has 12 residues. In nucleotides, the CDR3 is TGTGCCAGCAGCTTTTCGGGGAAGACCCAGTACTTC. This encodes CASSFSGKTQYF.

This clone was detected once. V gene TRBV6-5 combines with J gene TRBJ2-3, with D tentatively TRBD2 (5 bases). V was cut by 2 bases and J by 3 bases, with 15 bases left in between. Germline V gene sequence: CDR1 MNHEY, CDR2 SVGAGI. The CDR3 spans 16 residues. DNA of the CDR3: TGTGCCAGCAGTTACGACGGGATGATAAGGACAGATACGCAGTATTTT. Its translation: CASSYDGMIRTDTQYF.

The V and J genes are TRBV5-1 and TRBJ1-1; D ambiguous. The CDR3 sequence is 14 residues long. Trimming cost V 5 bases and J 0 bases, with 11 bases left between them. Germline CDR1 reads SGHRS; CDR2 reads YFSETQ. CDR3 bases: TGCGCCAGCAGGGGCGACAACATGAACACTGAAGCTTTCTTT. Translated, it gives CASRGDNMNTEAFF.